This T cell receptor beta chain was retrieved from a study of PD-1 blockade in classical Hodgkin lymphoma. CDR3 length: 15 amino acids. Per germline, CDR1 KGHSH and CDR2 LQKENI. V lost 4 bases, J lost 7 bases, and 5 bases stayed unmatched. Profiled with immunoSEQ multiplex PCR; TCRdb holds only in-frame clones, not every one. The top ten hold 2% to 2.5% of the sample, which has over 15,000 clones, roughly four fifths seen once. The time point here: cycle 4 day 1 (C4D1), after more than 5 weeks of nivolumab. Every single patient, without exception, relapsed after autologous stem cell transplantation, and brentuximab vedotin exposure varied. Isolation of CD4+ T cells from thawed PBMCs was performed by magnetic negative selection. Classifying best responses yielded complete response, partial response or progressive disease. As regards this clone: Antigen unknown.

Study-level findings and limits: In CD4+ cells, TCR diversity went up significantly by C4D1, but in CD8+ cells it did not.

The source of this sequence is a human donor with classical Hodgkin lymphoma. The V call is TRBV18, the J call TRBJ1-6; 9 bases match TRBD1. The sample in question was CD4+ T cells from blood, obtained before the fourth cycle of nivolumab. This chain's CDR3 is CASSQPGQGNSPLHF. Here the CDR3 DNA reads TGTGCCAGCTCACAACCGGGACAGGGAAATTCACCCCTCCACTTT.